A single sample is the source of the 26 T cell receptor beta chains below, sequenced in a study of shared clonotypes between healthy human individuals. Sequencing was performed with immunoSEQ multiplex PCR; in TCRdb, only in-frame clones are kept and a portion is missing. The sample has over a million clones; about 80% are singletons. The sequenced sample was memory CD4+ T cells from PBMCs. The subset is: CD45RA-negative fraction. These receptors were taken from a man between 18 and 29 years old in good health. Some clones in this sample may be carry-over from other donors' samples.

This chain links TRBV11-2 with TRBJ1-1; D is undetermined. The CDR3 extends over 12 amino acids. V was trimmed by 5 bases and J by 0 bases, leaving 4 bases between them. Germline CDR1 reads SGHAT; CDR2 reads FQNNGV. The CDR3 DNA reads TGTGCCAGCAGCCCTATGAACACTGAAGCTTTCTTT. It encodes CASSPMNTEAFF.

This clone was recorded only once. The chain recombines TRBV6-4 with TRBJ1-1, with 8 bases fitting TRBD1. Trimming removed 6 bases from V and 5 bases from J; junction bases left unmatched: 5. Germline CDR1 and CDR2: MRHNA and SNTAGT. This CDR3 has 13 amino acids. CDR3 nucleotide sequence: TGTGCCAGCAGCAGGACAGGGATGACTGAAGCTTTCTTT. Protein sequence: CASSRTGMTEAFF.

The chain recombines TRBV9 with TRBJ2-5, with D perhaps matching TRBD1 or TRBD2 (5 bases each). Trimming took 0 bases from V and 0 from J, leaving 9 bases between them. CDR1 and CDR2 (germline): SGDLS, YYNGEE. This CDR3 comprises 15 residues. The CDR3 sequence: CASSVDTGHQETQYF. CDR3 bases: TGTGCCAGCAGCGTAGATACGGGACACCAAGAGACCCAGTACTTC.

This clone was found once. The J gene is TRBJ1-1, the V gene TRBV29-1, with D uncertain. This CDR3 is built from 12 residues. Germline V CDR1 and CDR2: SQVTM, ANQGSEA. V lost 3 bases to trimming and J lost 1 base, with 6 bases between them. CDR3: CSVDAGNTEAFF. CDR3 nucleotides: TGCAGCGTTGACGCAGGGAACACTGAAGCTTTCTTT.

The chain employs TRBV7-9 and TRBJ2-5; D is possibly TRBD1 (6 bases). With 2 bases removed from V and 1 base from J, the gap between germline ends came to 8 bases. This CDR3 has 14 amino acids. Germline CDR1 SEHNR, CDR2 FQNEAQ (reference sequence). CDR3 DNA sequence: TGTGCCAGCAGCTTAAGGACAGTCCAAGAGACCCAGTACTTC. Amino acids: CASSLRTVQETQYF.

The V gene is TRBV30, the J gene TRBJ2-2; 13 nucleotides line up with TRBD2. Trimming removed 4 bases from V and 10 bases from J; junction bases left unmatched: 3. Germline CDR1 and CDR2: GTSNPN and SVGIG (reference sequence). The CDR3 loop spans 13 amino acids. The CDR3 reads CAWNGLAGVELFF. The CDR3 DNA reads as TGTGCCTGGAACGGACTAGCGGGAGTGGAGCTGTTTTTT.

CDR3 residues: CASGFSGGRGYTF. CDR3 bases: TGTGCTAGTGGTTTTTCAGGGGGCCGTGGCTACACCTTC. The genes are TRBV12-5 and TRBJ1-2; 8 bases agree with TRBD1. Per the germline V gene, CDR1 is LGHNT and CDR2 is FRNRAP. The junction had 4 bases not matched to a gene; V was cut back by 3 bases and J by 7 bases. This CDR3 is built from 13 residues.

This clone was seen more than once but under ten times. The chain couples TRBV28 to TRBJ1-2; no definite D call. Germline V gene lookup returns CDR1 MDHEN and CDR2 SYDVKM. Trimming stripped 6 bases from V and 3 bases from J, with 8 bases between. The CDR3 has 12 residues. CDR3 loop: CASRNTYYGYTF. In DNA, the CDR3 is TGTGCCAGCAGGAACACGTACTATGGCTACACCTTC.

For the CDR3, the DNA is TGTGCCTGGAGTGTGGAAATAGGCGGGAGTCGCCCGGAGCAGTACTTC. This translates into CAWSVEIGGSRPEQYF. V usage is TRBV30 and J usage is TRBJ2-7; 7 nucleotides align to TRBD2. CDR1 GTSNPN and CDR2 SVGIG come from the germline V gene (reference sequence). V lost 0 bases to trimming and J lost 7 bases; unmatched junction nucleotides: 15. The CDR3 is made up of 16 amino acids.

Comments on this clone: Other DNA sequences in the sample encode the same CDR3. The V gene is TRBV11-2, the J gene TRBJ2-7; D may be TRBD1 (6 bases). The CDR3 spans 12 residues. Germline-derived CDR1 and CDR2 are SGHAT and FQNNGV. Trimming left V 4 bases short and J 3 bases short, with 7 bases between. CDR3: CASSSQGYEQYF. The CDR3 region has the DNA TGTGCCAGCAGCTCACAGGGCTACGAGCAGTACTTC.

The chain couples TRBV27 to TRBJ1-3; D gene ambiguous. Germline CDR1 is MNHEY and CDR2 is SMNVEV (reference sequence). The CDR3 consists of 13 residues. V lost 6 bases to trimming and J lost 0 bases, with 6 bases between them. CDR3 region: CASRTSSGNTIYF. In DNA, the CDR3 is TGTGCCAGCAGAACTAGCTCTGGAAACACCATATATTTT.

DNA for the CDR3: TGTGCCAGCAGCGCTTCCTCAGGACCCCCCTATGGCTACACCTTC. It encodes CASSASSGPPYGYTF. The chain is built from TRBV9 and TRBJ1-2; D unresolved. The CDR3 is made up of 15 amino acids. The V end was cut by 3 bases, the J end by 4 bases, with 16 bases between. Per the germline V gene, CDR1 is SGDLS and CDR2 is YYNGEE.

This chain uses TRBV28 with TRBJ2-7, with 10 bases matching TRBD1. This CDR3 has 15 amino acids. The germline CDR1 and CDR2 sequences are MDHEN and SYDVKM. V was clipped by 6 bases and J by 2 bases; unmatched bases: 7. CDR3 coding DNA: TGTGCCAGCAGGGGGGCGGGACAGGGGACCTACGAGCAGTACTTC. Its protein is CASRGAGQGTYEQYF.

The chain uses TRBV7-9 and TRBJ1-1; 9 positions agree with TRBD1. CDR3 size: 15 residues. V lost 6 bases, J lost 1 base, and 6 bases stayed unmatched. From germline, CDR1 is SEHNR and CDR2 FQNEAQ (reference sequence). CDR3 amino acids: CASRPRDRENTEAFF. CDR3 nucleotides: TGTGCCAGCAGGCCCCGGGACAGGGAGAACACTGAAGCTTTCTTT.

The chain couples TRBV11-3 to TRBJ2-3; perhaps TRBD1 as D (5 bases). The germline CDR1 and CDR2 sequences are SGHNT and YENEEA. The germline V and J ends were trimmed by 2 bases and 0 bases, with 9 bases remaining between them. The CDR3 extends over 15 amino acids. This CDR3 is CASSLQGVSTDTQYF. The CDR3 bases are TGTGCCAGCAGCTTACAAGGGGTGAGCACAGATACGCAGTATTTT. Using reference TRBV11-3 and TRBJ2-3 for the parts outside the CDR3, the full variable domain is EAGVVQSPRYKIIEKKQPVAFWCNPISGHNTLYWYLQNLGQGPELLIRYENEEAVDDSQLPKDRFSAERLKGVDSTLKIQPAELGDSAVYLCASSLQGVSTDTQYFGPGTRLTVL.

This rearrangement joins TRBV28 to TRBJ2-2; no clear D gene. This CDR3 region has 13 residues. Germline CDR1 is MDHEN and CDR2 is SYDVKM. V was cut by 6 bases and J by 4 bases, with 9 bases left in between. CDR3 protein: CASRPRSTGELFF. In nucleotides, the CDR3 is TGTGCCAGCAGACCTCGGAGCACCGGGGAGCTGTTTTTT.

The CDR3 protein is CASSARLPTQETQYF. The CDR3 DNA follows: TGCGCCAGCAGCGCCCGACTACCCACCCAAGAGACCCAGTACTTC. The J gene is TRBJ2-5, the V gene TRBV5-1, with D possibly matching TRBD2 (5 bases). This CDR3 region has 15 residues. V lost 4 bases and J 1 base, leaving 14 bases between the germline ends. Germline V gene lookup returns CDR1 SGHRS and CDR2 YFSETQ.

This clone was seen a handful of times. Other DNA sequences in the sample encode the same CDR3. The CDR3: CASSVGANVLTF. Written as DNA, the CDR3 is TGTGCCAGCAGTGTAGGGGCCAACGTCCTGACTTTC. The V and J genes are TRBV25-1 and TRBJ2-6; D remains ambiguous. The V and J ends lost 4 bases and 4 bases respectively, with 2 bases between them. Germline V gives CDR1 MGHDK, CDR2 SYGVNS. This CDR3 is built from 12 residues.

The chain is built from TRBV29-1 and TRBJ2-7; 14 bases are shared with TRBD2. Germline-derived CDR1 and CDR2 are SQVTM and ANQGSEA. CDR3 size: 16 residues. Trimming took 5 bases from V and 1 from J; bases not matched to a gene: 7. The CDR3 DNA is TGCAGCGTTAGCGGACTAGCGGGAGGTGGGTCCTACGAGCAGTACTTC. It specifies CSVSGLAGGGSYEQYF.

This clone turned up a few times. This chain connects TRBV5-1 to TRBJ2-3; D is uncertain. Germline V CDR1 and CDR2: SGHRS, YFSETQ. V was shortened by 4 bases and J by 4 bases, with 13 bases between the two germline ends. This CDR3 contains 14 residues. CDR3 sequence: CASSRVSRADTQYF. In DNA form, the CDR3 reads TGCGCCAGCAGCCGGGTCAGTAGGGCAGATACGCAGTATTTT.

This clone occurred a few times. The CDR3 reads CASSRTSGSRNEQFF. DNA of the CDR3: TGTGCCAGTAGTAGGACTAGCGGGAGTAGAAATGAGCAGTTCTTC. The chain carries TRBV19 and TRBJ2-1; 13 positions match TRBD2. CDR3 size: 15 residues. V lost 4 bases, J lost 7 bases, and 4 bases stayed unmatched. Germline loops: CDR1 LNHDA, CDR2 SQIVND (reference sequence).

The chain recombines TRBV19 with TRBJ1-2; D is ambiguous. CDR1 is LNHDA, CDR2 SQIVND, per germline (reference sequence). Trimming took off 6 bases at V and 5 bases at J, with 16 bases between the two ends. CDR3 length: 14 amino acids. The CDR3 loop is CASRLRGTGYGYTF. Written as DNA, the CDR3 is TGTGCCAGTAGACTGCGCGGCACTGGGTATGGCTACACCTTC.

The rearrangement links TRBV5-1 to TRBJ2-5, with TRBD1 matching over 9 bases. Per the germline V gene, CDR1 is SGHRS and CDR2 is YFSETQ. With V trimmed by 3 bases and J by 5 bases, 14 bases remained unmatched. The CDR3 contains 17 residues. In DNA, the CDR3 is TGCGCCAGCAGCTCACGAATCGGACAGGGGATGGGGGAGACCCAGTACTTC. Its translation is CASSSRIGQGMGETQYF.

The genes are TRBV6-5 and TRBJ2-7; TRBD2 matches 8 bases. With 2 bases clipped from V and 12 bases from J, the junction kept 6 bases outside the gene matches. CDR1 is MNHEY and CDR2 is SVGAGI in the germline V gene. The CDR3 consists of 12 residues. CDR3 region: CASSYRAGVAYF. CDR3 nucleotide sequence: TGTGCCAGCAGTTACCGAGCGGGAGTGGCGTACTTC.

DNA for the CDR3: TGTGCCAGCTCACCAAGGACAAGCCCCAGTGGCCAGTACTTC. It translates to CASSPRTSPSGQYF. V is TRBV18 and J is TRBJ2-5; a possible D gene is TRBD1 (5 bases). CDR1 and CDR2 from the germline V gene are KGHSH and LQKENI. Trimming stripped 2 bases from V and 10 bases from J, with 17 bases between. The CDR3 totals 14 residues.

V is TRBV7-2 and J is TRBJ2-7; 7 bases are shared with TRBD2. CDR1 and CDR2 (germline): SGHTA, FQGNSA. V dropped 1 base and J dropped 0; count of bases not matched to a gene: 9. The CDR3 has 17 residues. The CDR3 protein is CASSLVSIGGSSYEQYF. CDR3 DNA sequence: TGTGCCAGCAGCTTAGTTTCTATTGGCGGGAGCTCCTACGAGCAGTACTTC. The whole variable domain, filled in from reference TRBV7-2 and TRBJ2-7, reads GAGVSQSPSNKVTEKGKDVELRCDPISGHTALYWYRQSLGQGLEFLIYFQGNSAPDKSGLPSDRFSAERTGGSVSTLTIQRTQQEDSAVYLCASSLVSIGGSSYEQYFGPGTRLTVT.